One T cell receptor beta chain is described in this entry. Its matching antigen is unknown. Primers: 60 Vbeta forward and 13 Jbeta reverse. TCRdb's table, derived via immunoSEQ multiplex PCR, lists solely in-frame clones and lacks some. The table includes 85,000 to 95,000 clones, over 60% detected once. The data stem from a study of cytomegalovirus exposure and HLA in healthy donors. From germline, CDR1 is MNHNY and CDR2 SVGAGI (reference sequence). V gave up 6 bases and J gave up 5 bases, with 8 bases separating them. The CDR3 length is 12 residues. General study findings and limits: Many donors shared some public TCRs, even though most TCR sequences were rare.

Material for sequencing was PBMCs. This TCR was recovered from a man aged 25-40 years in good health and CMV-seropositive. The V call is TRBV6-6, the J call TRBJ2-1; D is undetermined. The CDR3 nucleotides read TGTGCCAGCAGCTTACACGACAATGAGCAGTTCTTC. Its translation: CASSLHDNEQFF.